Following are 21 T cell receptor beta chains from one sample sequenced in a study of T-cell memory formation after mild COVID-19. MiXCR was run by TCRdb on the 5' RACE reads, yielding one entry per CDR3 protein. Altogether about half a million distinct CDR3 sequences are present, 15% to 20% being singletons, with the ten largest covering roughly an eighth. Sequenced sample: PBMCs or a T cell subset sorted from them (not recorded which). The receptors come from an adult woman who had mild COVID-19 (a few samples of this study predate the infection). Cell type and time point are not known.

This clonotype was seen at least ten times. The V call is TRBV4-2, the J call TRBJ1-4, with TRBD1 matching over 10 bases. In germline, CDR1 is LGHNA, CDR2 YNFKEQ. The length of the CDR3 is 15 residues. The J segment lost 7 bases and the V segment lost 2 bases, leaving 4 bases of the junction unmatched. The CDR3 sequence: CASSQPGQGSEKLFF. CDR3 nucleotide sequence: TGTGCCAGCAGCCAACCGGGACAGGGGAGTGAAAAACTGTTTTTT.

This clonotype was seen only a few times. The chain carries TRBV7-9 and TRBJ2-5, with 12 bases lining up with TRBD2. V lost 0 bases to trimming and J lost 3 bases; unmatched junction nucleotides: 14. Germline V gene data show CDR1 as SEHNR and CDR2 as FQNEAQ (reference sequence). The CDR3 has 20 amino acids. The DNA of the CDR3 is TGTGCCAGCAGCTTAGCGCCGAGACTAGCGGGAGAGGCGGTTAAAGAGACCCAGTACTTC. Translating gives CASSLAPRLAGEAVKETQYF.

In this sample, this clonotype turned up a few times. V usage is TRBV5-1 and J usage is TRBJ2-7, with D unresolved. The germline V and J ends were trimmed by 1 base and 3 bases, with 8 bases remaining between them. CDR1 is SGHRS, CDR2 YFSETQ, per germline. This CDR3 spans 13 amino acids. This CDR3 is CASSLPSNYEQYF. The CDR3 nucleotides are TGCGCCAGCAGCTTGCCTTCAAACTACGAGCAGTACTTC.

The rearrangement joins TRBV15 to TRBJ1-4; 7 bases align to TRBD1. CDR1 LNHNV and CDR2 YYDKDF come from the germline V gene (reference sequence). J lost 6 bases, V lost 1 base, and 2 bases had no gene match. This CDR3 spans 14 amino acids. The CDR3 reads CATSRGQGYEKLFF. In nucleotides, the CDR3 is TGTGCCACCAGCAGAGGACAGGGATATGAAAAACTGTTTTTT. Using reference TRBV15 and TRBJ1-4 for the parts outside the CDR3, the full variable domain is DAMVIQNPRYQVTQFGKPVTLSCSQTLNHNVMYWYQQKSSQAPKLLFHYYDKDFNNEADTPDNFQSRRPNTSFCFLDIRSPGLGDTAMYLCATSRGQGYEKLFFGSGTQLSVL.

This clonotype was observed a few times. The gene calls are TRBV10-3 and TRBJ2-1, with D possibly being TRBD2 (6 bases). Deletions cut 0 bases from V and 4 bases from J, with 7 bases between. Germline lookup yields CDR1 ENHRY and CDR2 SYGVKD. CDR3 length: 14 residues. The CDR3 protein is CAISESGGYNEQFF. CDR3 bases: TGTGCCATCAGTGAGTCGGGGGGTTACAATGAGCAGTTCTTC.

This clonotype was recorded at least ten times. The rearrangement joins TRBV12-3 or TRBV12-4 to TRBJ2-7, with TRBD1 matching 7 bases. Germline trimming cut 8 bases from V and 3 bases from J; bases unmatched to any gene: 7. The CDR3 loop spans 13 amino acids. The CDR3 sequence: CASEHRGGYEQYF. The CDR3 nucleotides are TGTGCCAGCGAGCACAGGGGTGGCTACGAGCAGTACTTC.

This clonotype was observed a handful of times. The chain is built from TRBV7-9 and TRBJ2-1; 9 nucleotides line up with TRBD2. J gave up 5 bases and V 5 bases, and 10 bases lay outside the gene matches. The CDR3 runs to 16 residues. Looked up from germline, CDR1 is SEHNR and CDR2 is FQNEAQ (reference sequence). In DNA, the CDR3 is TGTGCCAGCAGCCGTTTAATTAGCGGGGGAAACAATGAGCAGTTCTTC. This codes for CASSRLISGGNNEQFF.

This chain joins TRBV7-6 and TRBJ1-1; D may be TRBD1 (5 bases). V was clipped by 2 bases and J by 6 bases, with 16 bases between them. In germline, CDR1 is SGHVS, CDR2 FNYEAQ. There are 15 residues in the CDR3. Here the CDR3 reads CASSLKSIGASEAFF. CDR3 DNA sequence: TGTGCCAGCAGCTTAAAGTCCATCGGGGCTTCTGAAGCTTTCTTT.

This sequence joins TRBV19 and TRBJ1-1; D remains unclear. Per the germline V gene, CDR1 is LNHDA and CDR2 is SQIVND (reference sequence). The CDR3 is made up of 9 amino acids. V lost 8 bases, J lost 10 bases, and 8 bases lay in between. CDR3 bases: TGTGCCAGTGACAAAATAGCTTTCTTT. It codes for CASDKIAFF.

This clonotype appeared a few times. Here the CDR3 reads CASSPGLDSNQPQHF. The DNA of the CDR3 is TGTGCCAGCTCACCAGGTCTCGATAGCAATCAGCCCCAGCATTTT. The rearrangement joins TRBV18 to TRBJ1-5; D not certain. CDR1 is KGHSH, CDR2 LQKENI, per germline. Deletions cut 2 bases from V and 0 bases from J, with 8 bases between. CDR3 size: 15 residues. The whole variable domain, filled in from reference TRBV18 and TRBJ1-5, reads NAGVMQNPRHLVRRRGQEARLRCSPMKGHSHVYWYRQLPEEGLKFMVYLQKENIIDESGMPKERFSAEFPKEGPSILRIQQVVRGDSAAYFCASSPGLDSNQPQHFGDGTRLSIL.

V gene TRBV21-1 combines with J gene TRBJ1-1. TRBV21-1 has pseudogene status. The CDR3 runs to 15 residues. This CDR3 reads CASSKRRTSNTEAFF. In DNA, the CDR3 is TGTGCCAGCAGCAAAAGACGGACATCGAACACTGAAGCTTTCTTT.

The chain employs TRBV25-1 and TRBJ2-1; possible D gene TRBD1, 5 bases. The V and J ends lost 4 bases and 5 bases respectively, with 18 bases between them. CDR3 length: 16 amino acids. CDR1 MGHDK and CDR2 SYGVNS come from the germline V gene. The CDR3 loop reads CASSAVGHTINNEQFF. The CDR3 DNA sequence: TGTGCCAGCAGTGCGGTGGGGCACACCATCAACAATGAGCAGTTCTTC.

This clonotype was seen more than once but under ten times. The rearrangement links TRBV12-3 or TRBV12-4 to TRBJ1-2; D gene unclear. Trimming shortened V by 7 bases and J by 8 bases, and 20 bases separated the two germline ends. There are 14 residues in the CDR3. For the CDR3, the DNA is TGTGCCAGCACCCGCGAGGACCCCTGGAGGGGCTACACCTTC. It codes for CASTREDPWRGYTF.

The V call is TRBV7-3, the J call TRBJ2-1; D is perhaps TRBD1 or TRBD2 (5 bases each). The CDR3 extends over 15 amino acids. Germline lookup yields CDR1 SGHTA and CDR2 FQGTGA. V lost 3 bases and J 1 base, leaving 10 bases between the germline ends. In DNA form, the CDR3 reads TGTGCCAGCAGCTTTGGGGACGGGTCCTACAATGAGCAGTTCTTC. Translated: CASSFGDGSYNEQFF.

The chain carries TRBV11-2 and TRBJ2-7; 7 bases align to TRBD1. The CDR3 is made up of 14 amino acids. Germline V gene sequence: CDR1 SGHAT, CDR2 FQNNGV. J lost 4 bases, V lost 7 bases, and 10 bases had no gene match. DNA for the CDR3: TGTGCCAGCAACCCCGGGACAGCTGATTACGAGCAGTACTTC. The encoded protein is CASNPGTADYEQYF.

This clonotype has only a few counts. The chain is built from TRBV24-1 and TRBJ1-1; 8 positions agree with TRBD1. Germline loops: CDR1 KGHDR, CDR2 SFDVKD. The CDR3 contains 15 residues. V lost 7 bases, J lost 0 bases, and 6 bases stayed unmatched. The CDR3 sequence is CATRATDRVNTEAFF. DNA for the CDR3: TGTGCCACCAGGGCCACGGACAGGGTGAACACTGAAGCTTTCTTT.

V and J are TRBV30 and TRBJ2-1, with a weak D call TRBD2 (5 bases). From germline, CDR1 is GTSNPN and CDR2 SVGIG (reference sequence). The ends were cut back, 2 bases at V and 0 bases at J, with 14 bases in the middle. This CDR3 is built from 16 residues. CDR3 nucleotides: TGTGCCTGGAGTTCTGGACTTCTCAGCTCCTACAATGAGCAGTTCTTC. The encoded protein is CAWSSGLLSSYNEQFF. The full variable domain, with the rest looked up from reference TRBV30 and TRBJ2-1, is SQTIHQWPATLVQPVGSPLSLECTVEGTSNPNLYWYRQAAGRGLQLLFYSVGIGQISSEVPQNLSASRPQDRQFILSSKKLLLSDSGFYLCAWSSGLLSSYNEQFFGPGTRLTVL.

There are many counts of this clonotype. V gene TRBV12-3 or TRBV12-4 combines with J gene TRBJ2-1; 7 positions agree with TRBD1. The CDR3 runs to 14 residues. V shed 5 bases and J 3 bases; nucleotides not matched to a gene: 4. CDR3 in DNA: TGTGCCAGCAGTCCACGGACAGGCTACAATGAGCAGTTCTTC. It translates to CASSPRTGYNEQFF.

The chain couples TRBV20-1 to TRBJ1-2, with D uncertain. Germline CDR1 DFQATT, CDR2 SNEGSKA (reference sequence). The V and J ends lost 8 bases and 2 bases respectively, with 9 bases between them. This CDR3 has 11 amino acids. CDR3 in amino acids: CSTGRNYGYTF. The DNA of the CDR3 is TGCAGTACGGGGAGAAACTATGGCTACACCTTC.

This clonotype occurred a few times. The chain has TRBV29-1 and TRBJ2-1; possibly TRBD2 for D (6 bases). CDR1 and CDR2 from the germline V gene are SQVTM and ANQGSEA. The V end was cut by 6 bases, the J end by 0 bases, with 15 bases between. The CDR3 spans 15 residues. The CDR3 region has the DNA TGCAGCGTCGGGGGACTCCTGGGCTCCTACAATGAGCAGTTCTTC. This gives the protein CSVGGLLGSYNEQFF.

This clonotype occurred a few times. The chain has TRBV7-9 and TRBJ1-6; 9 bases align to TRBD1. V shed 1 base and J 7 bases; nucleotides not matched to a gene: 2. The V gene's germline CDR1 is SEHNR and CDR2 FQNEAQ (reference sequence). There are 15 residues in the CDR3. The CDR3 sequence is CASSLVGTGNSPLHF. As DNA, the CDR3 is TGTGCCAGCAGCTTAGTCGGGACAGGGAATTCACCCCTCCACTTT.